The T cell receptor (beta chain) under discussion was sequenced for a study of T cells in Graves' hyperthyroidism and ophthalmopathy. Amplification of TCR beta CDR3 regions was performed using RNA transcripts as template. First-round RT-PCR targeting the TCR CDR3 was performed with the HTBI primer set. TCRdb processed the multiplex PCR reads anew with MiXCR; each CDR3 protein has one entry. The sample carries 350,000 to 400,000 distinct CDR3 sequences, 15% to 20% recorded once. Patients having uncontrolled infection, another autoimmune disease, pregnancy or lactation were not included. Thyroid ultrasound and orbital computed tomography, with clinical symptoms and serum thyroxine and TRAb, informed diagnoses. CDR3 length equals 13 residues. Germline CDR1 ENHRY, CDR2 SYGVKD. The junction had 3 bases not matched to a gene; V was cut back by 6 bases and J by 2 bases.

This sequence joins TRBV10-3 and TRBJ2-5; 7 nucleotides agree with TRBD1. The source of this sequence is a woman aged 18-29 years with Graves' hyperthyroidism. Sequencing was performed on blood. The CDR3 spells CAIRVQGQETQYF. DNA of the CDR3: TGTGCCATCAGGGTACAGGGGCAAGAGACCCAGTACTTC.